This T cell receptor beta chain was captured by sequencing in a study of cytomegalovirus exposure and HLA in healthy donors. Study-wide results and caveats: Exclusion applied to some V segments, including TRBV6-2 and TRBV6-3, as they were indistinguishable. Published work reported that the classifier diagnosed cytomegalovirus status with high specificity and sensitivity.

The PCR contained 60 Vbeta and 13 Jbeta primers. TCRdb's table, derived via immunoSEQ multiplex PCR, lists solely in-frame clones and lacks some. The sample gives roughly 120,000 clones, 80% of which show up once; less than 3% is in the top ten. The CDR3 loop spans 14 amino acids. CDR1 is SGHNT and CDR2 is YYREEE in the germline V gene (reference sequence). About this clone itself: Antigen unknown. One end of the junction does not line up with germline, which may come from a read error.

The sequence was collected from a young man in good health and CMV-seronegative. The sample comprised PBMCs. The chain couples TRBV5-4 to TRBJ1-2; 8 positions agree with TRBD1. The CDR3, as DNA: TGTGCCAGCAGCTTGGAGGACAGGGTATATGGCTACCCCTTC. Its protein is CASSLEDRVYGYPF.